The clone carrying this T cell receptor beta chain was seen once. This sample is part of a study of control samples from healthy donors and cancer patients. The trim removed 5 bases at V and 6 bases at J, leaving 6 bases unmatched. The CDR3 covers 14 residues. The germline V gene encodes CDR1 SEHNR and CDR2 FQNEAQ (reference sequence). Method: immunoSEQ multiplex PCR; TCRdb's copy keeps in-frame clones and lacks some. The repertoire has more than 65,000 clones, approximately 83% of them found once; the top ten carry approximately 14%. The chain employs TRBV7-9 and TRBJ1-5; 8 bases are a match to TRBD1. The source of this sequence is a man aged 55 to 69 in good health. The specimen sequenced was blood. The CDR3 nucleotides are TGTGCCAGCAGCGCGGGACAGGACAGTCAGCCCCAGCATTTT. It is translated as CASSAGQDSQPQHF. The entire variable domain, with the rest obtained from reference TRBV7-9 and TRBJ1-5, is as follows: DTGVSQNPRHKITKRGQNVTFRCDPISEHNRLYWYRQTLGQGPEFLTYFQNEAQLEKSRLLSDRFSAERPKGSFSTLEIQRTEQGDSAMYLCASSAGQDSQPQHFGDGTRLSIL.